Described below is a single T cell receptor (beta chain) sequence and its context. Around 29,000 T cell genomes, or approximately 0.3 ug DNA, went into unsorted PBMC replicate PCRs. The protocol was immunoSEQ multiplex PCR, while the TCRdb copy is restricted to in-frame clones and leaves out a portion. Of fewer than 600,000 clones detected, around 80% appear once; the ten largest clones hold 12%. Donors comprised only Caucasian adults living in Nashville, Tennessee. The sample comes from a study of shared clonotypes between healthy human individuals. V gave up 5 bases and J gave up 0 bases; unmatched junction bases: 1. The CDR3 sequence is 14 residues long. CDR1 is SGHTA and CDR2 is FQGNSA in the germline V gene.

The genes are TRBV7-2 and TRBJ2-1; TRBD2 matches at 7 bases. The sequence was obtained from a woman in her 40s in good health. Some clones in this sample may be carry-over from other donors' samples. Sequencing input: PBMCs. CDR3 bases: TGTGCCAGCAGCCCGGGGGGCTCCTACAATGAGCAGTTCTTC. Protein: CASSPGGSYNEQFF.